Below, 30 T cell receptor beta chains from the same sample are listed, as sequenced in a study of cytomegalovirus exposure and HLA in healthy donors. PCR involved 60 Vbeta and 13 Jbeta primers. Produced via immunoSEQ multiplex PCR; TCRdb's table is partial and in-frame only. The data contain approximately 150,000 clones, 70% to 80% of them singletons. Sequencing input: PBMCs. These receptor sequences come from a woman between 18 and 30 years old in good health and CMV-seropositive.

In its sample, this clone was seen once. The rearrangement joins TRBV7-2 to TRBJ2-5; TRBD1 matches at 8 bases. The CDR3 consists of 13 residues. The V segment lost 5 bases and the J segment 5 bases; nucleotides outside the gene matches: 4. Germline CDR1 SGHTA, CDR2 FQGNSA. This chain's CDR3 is CASSRQGWETQYF. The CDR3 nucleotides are TGTGCCAGCAGCCGACAGGGGTGGGAGACCCAGTACTTC.

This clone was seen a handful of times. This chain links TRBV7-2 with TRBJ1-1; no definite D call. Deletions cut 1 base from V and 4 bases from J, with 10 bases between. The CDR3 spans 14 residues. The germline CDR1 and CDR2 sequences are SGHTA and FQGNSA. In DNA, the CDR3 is TGTGCCAGCAGCTTAGAGCCCGGTAGCACTGAAGCTTTCTTT. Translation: CASSLEPGSTEAFF.

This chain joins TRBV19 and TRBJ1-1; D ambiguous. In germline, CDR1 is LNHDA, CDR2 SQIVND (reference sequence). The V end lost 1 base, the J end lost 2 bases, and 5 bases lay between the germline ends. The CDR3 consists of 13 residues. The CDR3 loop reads CASSIGGNTEAFF. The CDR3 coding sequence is TGTGCCAGTAGTATAGGAGGAAACACTGAAGCTTTCTTT.

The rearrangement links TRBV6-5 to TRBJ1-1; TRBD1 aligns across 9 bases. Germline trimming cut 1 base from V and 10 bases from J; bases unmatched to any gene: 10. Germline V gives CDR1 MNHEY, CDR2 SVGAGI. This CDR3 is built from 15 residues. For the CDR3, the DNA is TGTGCCAGCAGTTACTATCCCCTGGACAGGGGAGGAGCTTTCTTT. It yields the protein CASSYYPLDRGGAFF.

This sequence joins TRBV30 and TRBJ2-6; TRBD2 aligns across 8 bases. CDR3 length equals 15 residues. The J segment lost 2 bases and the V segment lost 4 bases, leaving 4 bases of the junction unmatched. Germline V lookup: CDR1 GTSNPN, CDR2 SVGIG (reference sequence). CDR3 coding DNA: TGTGCCTGGACCAGGCGGGGGGCTGGGGCCAACGTCCTGACTTTC. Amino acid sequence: CAWTRRGAGANVLTF.

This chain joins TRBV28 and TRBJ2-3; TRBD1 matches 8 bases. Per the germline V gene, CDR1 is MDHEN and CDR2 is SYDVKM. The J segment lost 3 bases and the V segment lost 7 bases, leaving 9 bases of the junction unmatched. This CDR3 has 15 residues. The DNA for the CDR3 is TGTGCCAGCATTCCGCCGACAGGGGAAACAGATACGCAGTATTTT. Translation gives CASIPPTGETDTQYF. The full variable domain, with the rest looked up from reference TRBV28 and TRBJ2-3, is DVKVTQSSRYLVKRTGEKVFLECVQDMDHENMFWYRQDPGLGLRLIYFSYDVKMKEKGDIPEGYSVSREKKERFSLILESASTNQTSMYLCASIPPTGETDTQYFGPGTRLTVL.

CDR3 nucleotides: TGCGCCAGCAGCCTACGTGCCACCGGGGAGCTGTTTTTT. Protein sequence: CASSLRATGELFF. The genes are TRBV5-1 and TRBJ2-2; D unresolved. CDR3 length equals 13 residues. Per germline, CDR1 SGHRS and CDR2 YFSETQ. Trimming took off 4 bases at V and 4 bases at J, with 8 bases between the two ends. The complete variable domain, with remaining parts taken from reference TRBV5-1 and TRBJ2-2, reads KAGVTQTPRYLIKTRGQQVTLSCSPISGHRSVSWYQQTPGQGLQFLFEYFSETQRNKGNFPGRFSGRQFSNSRSEMNVSTLELGDSALYLCASSLRATGELFFGEGSRLTVL.

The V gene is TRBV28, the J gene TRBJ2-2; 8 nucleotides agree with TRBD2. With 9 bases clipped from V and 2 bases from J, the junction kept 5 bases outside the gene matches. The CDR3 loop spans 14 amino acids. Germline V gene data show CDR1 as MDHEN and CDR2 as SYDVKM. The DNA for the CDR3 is TGTGCCAGTAAGGGACTAGTAAACACCGGGGAGCTGTTTTTT. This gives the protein CASKGLVNTGELFF.

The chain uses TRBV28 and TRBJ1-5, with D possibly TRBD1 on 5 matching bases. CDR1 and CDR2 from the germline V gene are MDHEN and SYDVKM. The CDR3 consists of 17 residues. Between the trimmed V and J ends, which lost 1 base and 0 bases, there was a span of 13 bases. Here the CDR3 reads CASSLLLWGDSNQPQHF. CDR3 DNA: TGTGCCAGCAGTTTATTACTGTGGGGGGATAGCAATCAGCCCCAGCATTTT. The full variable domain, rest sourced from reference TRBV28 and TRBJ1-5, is DVKVTQSSRYLVKRTGEKVFLECVQDMDHENMFWYRQDPGLGLRLIYFSYDVKMKEKGDIPEGYSVSREKKERFSLILESASTNQTSMYLCASSLLLWGDSNQPQHFGDGTRLSIL.

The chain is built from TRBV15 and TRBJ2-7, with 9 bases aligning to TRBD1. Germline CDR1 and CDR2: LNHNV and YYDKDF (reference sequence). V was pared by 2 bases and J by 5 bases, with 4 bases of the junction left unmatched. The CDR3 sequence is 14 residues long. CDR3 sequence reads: CATSRSGQGDEQYF. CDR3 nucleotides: TGTGCCACCAGCAGATCGGGACAGGGTGACGAGCAGTACTTC.

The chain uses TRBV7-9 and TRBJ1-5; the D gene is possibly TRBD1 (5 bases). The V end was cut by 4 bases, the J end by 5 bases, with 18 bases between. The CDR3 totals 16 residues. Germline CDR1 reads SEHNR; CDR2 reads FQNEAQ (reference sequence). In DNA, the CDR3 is TGTGCCAGCAGCTCCGACTCCGACAGACTCCATCAGCCCCAGCATTTT. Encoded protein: CASSSDSDRLHQPQHF.

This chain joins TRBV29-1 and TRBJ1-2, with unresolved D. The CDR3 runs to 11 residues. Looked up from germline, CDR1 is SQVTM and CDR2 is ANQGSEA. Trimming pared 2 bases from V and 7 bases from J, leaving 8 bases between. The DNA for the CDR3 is TGCAGCGTTGAACCAGGAATTGGCTACACCTTC. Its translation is CSVEPGIGYTF.

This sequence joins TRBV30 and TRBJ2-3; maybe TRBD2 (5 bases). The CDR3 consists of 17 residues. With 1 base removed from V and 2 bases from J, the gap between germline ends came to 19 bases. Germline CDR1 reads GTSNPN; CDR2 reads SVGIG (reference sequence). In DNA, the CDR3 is TGTGCCTGGAGTGGCTCTCTGGCTAGCCGTTACACAGATACGCAGTATTTT. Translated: CAWSGSLASRYTDTQYF.

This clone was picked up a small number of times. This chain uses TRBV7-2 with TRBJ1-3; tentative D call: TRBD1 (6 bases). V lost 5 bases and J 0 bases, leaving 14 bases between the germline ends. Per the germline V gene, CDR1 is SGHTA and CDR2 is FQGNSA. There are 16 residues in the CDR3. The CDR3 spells CASSLRDTRSGNTIYF. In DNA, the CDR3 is TGTGCCAGCAGCCTCAGGGACACGCGCTCTGGAAACACCATATATTTT.

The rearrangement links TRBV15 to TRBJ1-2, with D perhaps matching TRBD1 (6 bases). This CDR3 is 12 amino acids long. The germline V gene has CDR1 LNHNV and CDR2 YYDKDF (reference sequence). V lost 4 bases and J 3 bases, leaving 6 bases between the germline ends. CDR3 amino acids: CATSTGDYGYTF. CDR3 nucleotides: TGTGCCACCAGCACAGGGGACTATGGCTACACCTTC.

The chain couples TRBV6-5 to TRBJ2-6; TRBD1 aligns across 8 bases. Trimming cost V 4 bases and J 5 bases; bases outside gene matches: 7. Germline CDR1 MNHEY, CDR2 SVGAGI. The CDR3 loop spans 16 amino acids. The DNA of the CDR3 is TGTGCCAGCAGTTTGGCAGGGGGCGGTAGGGCCAACGTCCTGACTTTC. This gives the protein CASSLAGGGRANVLTF.

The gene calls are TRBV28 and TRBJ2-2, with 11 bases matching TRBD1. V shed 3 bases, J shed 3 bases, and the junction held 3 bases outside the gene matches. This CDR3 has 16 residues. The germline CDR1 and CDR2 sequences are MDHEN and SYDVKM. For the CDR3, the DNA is TGTGCCAGCAGTTTCCAGGACAGGGGGCACACCGGGGAGCTGTTTTTT. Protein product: CASSFQDRGHTGELFF.

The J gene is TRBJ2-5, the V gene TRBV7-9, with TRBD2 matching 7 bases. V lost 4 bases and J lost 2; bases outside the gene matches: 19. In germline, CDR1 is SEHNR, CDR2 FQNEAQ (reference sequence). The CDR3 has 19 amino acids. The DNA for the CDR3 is TGTGCCAGCAGCTCCCCTCCTTGGGACGGGGGGATAGGGCAAGAGACCCAGTACTTC. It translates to CASSSPPWDGGIGQETQYF.

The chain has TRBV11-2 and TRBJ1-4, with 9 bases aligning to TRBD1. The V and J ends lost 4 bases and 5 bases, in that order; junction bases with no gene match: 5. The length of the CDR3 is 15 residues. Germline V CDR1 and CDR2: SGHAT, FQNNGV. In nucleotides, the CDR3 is TGTGCCAGCAGCTCTGGGACAGGGAACAATGAAAAACTGTTTTTT. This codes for CASSSGTGNNEKLFF.

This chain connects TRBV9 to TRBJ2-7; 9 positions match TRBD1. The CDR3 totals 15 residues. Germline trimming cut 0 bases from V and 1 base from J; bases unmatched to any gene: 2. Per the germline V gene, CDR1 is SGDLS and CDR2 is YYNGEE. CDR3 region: CASSVADRGSYEQYF. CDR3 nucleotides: TGTGCCAGCAGCGTAGCGGACAGGGGTTCCTACGAGCAGTACTTC. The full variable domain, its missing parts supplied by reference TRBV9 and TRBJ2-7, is DSGVTQTPKHLITATGQRVTLRCSPRSGDLSVYWYQQSLDQGLQFLIQYYNGEERAKGNILERFSAQQFPDLHSELNLSSLELGDSALYFCASSVADRGSYEQYFGPGTRLTVT.

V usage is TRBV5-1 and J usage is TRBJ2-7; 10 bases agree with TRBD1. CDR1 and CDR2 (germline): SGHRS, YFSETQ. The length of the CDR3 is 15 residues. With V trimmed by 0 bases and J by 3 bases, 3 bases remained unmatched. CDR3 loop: CASSLAGTGVYEQYF. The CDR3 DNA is TGCGCCAGCAGCTTGGCCGGGACAGGGGTCTACGAGCAGTACTTC. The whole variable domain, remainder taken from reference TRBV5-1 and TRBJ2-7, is KAGVTQTPRYLIKTRGQQVTLSCSPISGHRSVSWYQQTPGQGLQFLFEYFSETQRNKGNFPGRFSGRQFSNSRSEMNVSTLELGDSALYLCASSLAGTGVYEQYFGPGTRLTVT.

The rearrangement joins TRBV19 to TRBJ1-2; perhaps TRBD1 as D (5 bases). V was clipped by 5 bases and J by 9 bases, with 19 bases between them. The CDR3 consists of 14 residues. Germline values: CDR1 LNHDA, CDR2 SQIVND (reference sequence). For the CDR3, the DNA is TGTGCCAGTAGTCCGGAGGGGCGCCTGGGAAGCTACACCTTC. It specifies CASSPEGRLGSYTF.

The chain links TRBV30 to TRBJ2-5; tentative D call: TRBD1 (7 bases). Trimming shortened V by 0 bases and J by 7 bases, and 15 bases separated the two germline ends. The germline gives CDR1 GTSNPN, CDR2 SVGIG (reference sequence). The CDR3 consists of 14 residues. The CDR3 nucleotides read TGTGCCTGGAGTGTTAAGACAGGGAGGCGGACCCAGTACTTC. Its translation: CAWSVKTGRRTQYF.

CDR3 nucleotide sequence: TGTGCCAGCAGCGAACAGGGTACCGGGGAGCTGTTTTTT. Translating it yields CASSEQGTGELFF. The chain uses TRBV6-1 and TRBJ2-2, with D maybe TRBD1 (6 bases). V lost 6 bases and J 5 bases, leaving 10 bases between the germline ends. Germline V CDR1 and CDR2: MNHNS, SASEGT. The CDR3 is 13 residues long.

The CDR3 DNA reads as TGTGCCAGCAGCCCCGGCAGGGGGCCCAACTATGGCTACACCTTC. Residues: CASSPGRGPNYGYTF. The chain links TRBV9 to TRBJ1-2, with 8 bases identical to TRBD1. Germline V gene data show CDR1 as SGDLS and CDR2 as YYNGEE. V was clipped by 4 bases and J by 2 bases; unmatched bases: 7. This CDR3 is built from 15 residues. Variable domain in full (rest from reference TRBV9 and TRBJ1-2): DSGVTQTPKHLITATGQRVTLRCSPRSGDLSVYWYQQSLDQGLQFLIQYYNGEERAKGNILERFSAQQFPDLHSELNLSSLELGDSALYFCASSPGRGPNYGYTFGSGTRLTVV.

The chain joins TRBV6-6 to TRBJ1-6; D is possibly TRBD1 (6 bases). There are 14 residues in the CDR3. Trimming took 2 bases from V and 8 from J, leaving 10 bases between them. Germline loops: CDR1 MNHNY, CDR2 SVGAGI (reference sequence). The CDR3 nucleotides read TGTGCCAGCAGTTACCAGGGGCCGGATTCACCCCTCCACTTT. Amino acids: CASSYQGPDSPLHF.

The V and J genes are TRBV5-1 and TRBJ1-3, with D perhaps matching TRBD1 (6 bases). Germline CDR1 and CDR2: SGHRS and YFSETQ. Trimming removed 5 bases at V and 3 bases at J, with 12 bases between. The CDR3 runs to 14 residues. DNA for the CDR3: TGCGCCAGCAGTCCGGGGGGCGGTGGAAACACCATATATTTT. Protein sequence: CASSPGGGGNTIYF.

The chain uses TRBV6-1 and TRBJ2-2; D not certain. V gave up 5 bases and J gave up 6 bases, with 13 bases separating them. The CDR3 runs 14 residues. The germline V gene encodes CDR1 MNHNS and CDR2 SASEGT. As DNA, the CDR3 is TGTGCCAGCAGTTTCAATTACTCGCCCGGGGAGCTGTTTTTT. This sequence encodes CASSFNYSPGELFF.

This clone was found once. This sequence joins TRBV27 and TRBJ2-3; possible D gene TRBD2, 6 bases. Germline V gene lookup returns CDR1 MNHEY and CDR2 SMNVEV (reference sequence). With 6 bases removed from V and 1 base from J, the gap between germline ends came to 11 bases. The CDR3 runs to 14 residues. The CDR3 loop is CASRSGSGTDTQYF. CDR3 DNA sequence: TGTGCCAGCAGGAGCGGGTCCGGCACAGATACGCAGTATTTT.

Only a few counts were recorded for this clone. As DNA, the CDR3 is TGTGCCAGCAGCCGAGGGTTAACTGAAGCTTTCTTT. Protein: CASSRGLTEAFF. This sequence joins TRBV7-9 and TRBJ1-1; D ambiguous. The CDR3 contains 12 residues. The germline V gene encodes CDR1 SEHNR and CDR2 FQNEAQ (reference sequence). Deletions cut 5 bases from V and 5 bases from J, with 9 bases between.